Presented here are 5 T cell receptor beta chains from one specimen sequenced in a study of T cell responses to AZD1222 COVID-19 vaccine. Sequencing was performed with immunoSEQ multiplex PCR; in TCRdb, only in-frame clones are kept and a portion is missing. The table has roughly 180,000 clones, around 89% seen once; the top ten hold 6.9%. The sample was peripheral blood, taken on day 0 of AZD1222 vaccination. These receptors all stem from an adult in good health.

V is TRBV29-1 and J is TRBJ1-1; a possible D gene is TRBD1 (5 bases). Looked up from germline, CDR1 is SQVTM and CDR2 is ANQGSEA. V gave up 6 bases and J gave up 5 bases, with 16 bases separating them. This CDR3 spans 13 amino acids. The CDR3 loop is CSVVLQGGTEAFF. CDR3 coding DNA: TGCAGCGTGGTCCTTCAGGGTGGAACTGAAGCTTTCTTT.

The rearrangement links TRBV12-3 or TRBV12-4 to TRBJ1-1; 9 nucleotides align to TRBD1. Losses at the gene ends were 8 bases for V and 5 bases for J; bases not matched to a gene: 6. The CDR3 sequence is 13 residues long. CDR3 in DNA: TGTGCCAGCGCACAGGGGGCGAGTACTGAAGCTTTCTTT. Protein product: CASAQGASTEAFF.

This chain's CDR3 is CASSYAPQGGGPTDTQYF. CDR3 in DNA: TGTGCCAGCAGTTACGCCCCACAGGGAGGGGGCCCCACAGATACGCAGTATTTT. V and J are TRBV6-2 or TRBV6-3 and TRBJ2-3; tentatively, D is TRBD1 or TRBD2 (7 bases each). The CDR3 loop spans 18 amino acids. Trimming left V 2 bases short and J 2 bases short, with 20 bases between. Germline V gene lookup returns CDR1 MNHEY and CDR2 SVGEGT.

The rearrangement links TRBV6-5 to TRBJ1-5, with D perhaps TRBD1 (5 bases). With 6 bases removed from V and 0 bases from J, the gap between germline ends came to 12 bases. Germline lookup yields CDR1 MNHEY and CDR2 SVGAGI. CDR3 size: 15 residues. In DNA, the CDR3 is TGTGCCAGCAGGCCTGGGACGGCTAGCAATCAGCCCCAGCATTTT. Residues: CASRPGTASNQPQHF.

The genes are TRBV7-3 and TRBJ2-1; weak D call: TRBD1 (6 bases). V shed 5 bases and J shed 6 bases, with 8 bases lying between them. The CDR3 has 12 residues. From germline, CDR1 is SGHTA and CDR2 FQGTGA. The CDR3 DNA reads TGTGCCAGCAGCCAGGGGTCCAATGAGCAGTTCTTC. It yields the protein CASSQGSNEQFF.